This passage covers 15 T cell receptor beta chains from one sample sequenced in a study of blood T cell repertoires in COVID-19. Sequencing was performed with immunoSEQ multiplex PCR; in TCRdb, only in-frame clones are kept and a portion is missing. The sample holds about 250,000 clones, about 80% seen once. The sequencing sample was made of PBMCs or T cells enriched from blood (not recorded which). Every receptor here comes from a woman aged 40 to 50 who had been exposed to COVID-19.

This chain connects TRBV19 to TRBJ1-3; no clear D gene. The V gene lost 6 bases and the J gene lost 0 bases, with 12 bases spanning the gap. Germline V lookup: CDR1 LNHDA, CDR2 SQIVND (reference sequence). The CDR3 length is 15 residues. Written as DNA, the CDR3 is TGTGCCAGTAGCCTTAAAACAGCCTCTGGAAACACCATATATTTT. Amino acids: CASSLKTASGNTIYF.

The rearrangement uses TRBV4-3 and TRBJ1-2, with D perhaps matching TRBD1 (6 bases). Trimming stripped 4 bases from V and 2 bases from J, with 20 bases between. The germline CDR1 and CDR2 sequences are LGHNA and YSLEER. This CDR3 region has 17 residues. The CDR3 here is CASSLSVAGDRNYGYTF. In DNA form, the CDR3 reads TGCGCCAGCAGCCTATCCGTCGCAGGGGATCGGAACTATGGCTACACCTTC.

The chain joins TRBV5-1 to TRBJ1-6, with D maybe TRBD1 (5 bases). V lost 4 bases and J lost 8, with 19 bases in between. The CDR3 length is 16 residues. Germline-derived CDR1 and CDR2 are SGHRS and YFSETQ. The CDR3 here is CASSVRAGVADSPLHF. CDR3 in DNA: TGCGCCAGCAGCGTAAGGGCGGGGGTCGCGGATTCACCCCTCCACTTT. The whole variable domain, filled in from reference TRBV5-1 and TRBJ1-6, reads KAGVTQTPRYLIKTRGQQVTLSCSPISGHRSVSWYQQTPGQGLQFLFEYFSETQRNKGNFPGRFSGRQFSNSRSEMNVSTLELGDSALYLCASSVRAGVADSPLHFGNGTRLTVT.

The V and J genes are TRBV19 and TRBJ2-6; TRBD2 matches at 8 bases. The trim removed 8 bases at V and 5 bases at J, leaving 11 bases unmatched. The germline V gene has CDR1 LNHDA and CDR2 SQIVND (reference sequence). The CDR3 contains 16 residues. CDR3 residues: CASGVRGGARANVLTF. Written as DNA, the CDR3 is TGTGCCAGTGGAGTTCGGGGGGGCGCTAGGGCCAACGTCCTGACTTTC. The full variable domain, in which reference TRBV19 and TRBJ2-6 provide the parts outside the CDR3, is DGGITQSPKYLFRKEGQNVTLSCEQNLNHDAMYWYRQDPGQGLRLIYYSQIVNDFQKGDIAEGYSVSREKKESFPLTVTSAQKNPTAFYLCASGVRGGARANVLTFGAGSRLTVL.

The CDR3: CASSQEGLAGGELETQYF. CDR3 bases: TGCGCCAGCAGCCAAGAGGGACTAGCGGGGGGAGAATTAGAGACCCAGTACTTC. V and J are TRBV4-1 and TRBJ2-5; 15 bases fit TRBD2. The germline gives CDR1 MGHRA, CDR2 YSYEKL. Trimming cost V 0 bases and J 4 bases; bases outside gene matches: 6. There are 18 residues in the CDR3.

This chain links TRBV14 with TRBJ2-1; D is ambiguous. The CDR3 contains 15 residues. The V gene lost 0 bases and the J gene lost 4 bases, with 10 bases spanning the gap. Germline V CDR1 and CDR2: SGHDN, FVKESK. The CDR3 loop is CASSQDSYLYNEQFF. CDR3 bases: TGTGCCAGCAGCCAAGATTCCTATCTTTACAATGAGCAGTTCTTC. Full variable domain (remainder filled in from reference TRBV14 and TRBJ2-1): EAGVTQFPSHSVIEKGQTVTLRCDPISGHDNLYWYRRVMGKEIKFLLHFVKESKQDESGMPNNRFLAERTGGTYSTLKVQPAELEDSGVYFCASSQDSYLYNEQFFGPGTRLTVL.

In nucleotides, the CDR3 is TGTGCCAGCAGCCAAGAACTAGCGGGGGGCTACAATGAGCAGTTCTTC. Translating it yields CASSQELAGGYNEQFF. This chain joins TRBV4-2 and TRBJ2-1, with TRBD2 matching 12 bases. The V gene's germline CDR1 is LGHNA and CDR2 YNFKEQ. V gave up 0 bases and J gave up 3 bases; unmatched junction bases: 0. CDR3 length: 16 amino acids.

CDR3 DNA sequence: TGTGCCAGCAGCTTAGGCGCCCAAGAGACCCAGTACTTC. Amino acid sequence: CASSLGAQETQYF. V is TRBV7-9 and J is TRBJ2-5; D uncertain. Trimming stripped 1 base from V and 1 base from J, with 4 bases between. The CDR3 contains 13 residues. CDR1 SEHNR and CDR2 FQNEAQ come from the germline V gene (reference sequence).

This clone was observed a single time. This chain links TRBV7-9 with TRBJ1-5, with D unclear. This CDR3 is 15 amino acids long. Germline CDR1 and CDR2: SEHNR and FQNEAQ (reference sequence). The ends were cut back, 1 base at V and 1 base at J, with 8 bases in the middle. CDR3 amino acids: CASSLGASSNQPQHF. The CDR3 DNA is TGTGCCAGCAGCTTAGGGGCCTCCAGCAATCAGCCCCAGCATTTT.

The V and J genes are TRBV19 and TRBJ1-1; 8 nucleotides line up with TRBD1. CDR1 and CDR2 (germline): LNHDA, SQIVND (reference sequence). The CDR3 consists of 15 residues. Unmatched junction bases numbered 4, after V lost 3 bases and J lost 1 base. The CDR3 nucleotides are TGTGCCAGTAGTATGGAGGACAGGGCGAACACTGAAGCTTTCTTT. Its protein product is CASSMEDRANTEAFF.

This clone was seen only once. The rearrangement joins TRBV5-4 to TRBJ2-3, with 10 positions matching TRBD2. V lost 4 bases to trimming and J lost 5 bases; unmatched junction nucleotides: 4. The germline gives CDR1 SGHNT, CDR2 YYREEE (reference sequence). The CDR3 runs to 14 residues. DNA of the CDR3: TGTGCCAGCAGCCACAGCGGGGGGGGAGATACGCAGTATTTT. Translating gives CASSHSGGGDTQYF.

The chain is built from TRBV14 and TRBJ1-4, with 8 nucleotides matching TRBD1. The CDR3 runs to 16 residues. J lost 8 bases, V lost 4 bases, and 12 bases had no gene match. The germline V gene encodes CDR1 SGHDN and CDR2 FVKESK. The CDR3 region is CASSRDRGNLGEKLFF. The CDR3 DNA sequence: TGTGCCAGCAGCCGTGACAGGGGCAATCTCGGGGAAAAACTGTTTTTT.

CDR3 protein: CASSFGGPLKSYTF. CDR3 DNA: TGCGCCAGCAGCTTTGGAGGACCGCTCAAGAGCTACACCTTC. This sequence joins TRBV5-1 and TRBJ1-2; D gene uncertain. The ends were cut back, 2 bases at V and 9 bases at J, with 17 bases in the middle. CDR1 and CDR2 from the germline V gene are SGHRS and YFSETQ. CDR3 length equals 14 residues.

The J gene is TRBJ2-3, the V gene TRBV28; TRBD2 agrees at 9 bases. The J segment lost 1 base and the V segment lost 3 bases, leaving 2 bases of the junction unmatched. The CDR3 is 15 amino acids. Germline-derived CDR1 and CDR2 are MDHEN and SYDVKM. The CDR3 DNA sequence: TGTGCCAGCAGTTTTAGCGGGGGTCGCACAGATACGCAGTATTTT. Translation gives CASSFSGGRTDTQYF.

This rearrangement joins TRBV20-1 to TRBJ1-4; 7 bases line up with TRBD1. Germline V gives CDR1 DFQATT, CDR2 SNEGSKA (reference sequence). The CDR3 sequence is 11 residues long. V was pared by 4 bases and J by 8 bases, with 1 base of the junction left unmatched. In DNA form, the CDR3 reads TGCAGTGCTAAGACAGGGGAAAAACTGTTTTTT. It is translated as CSAKTGEKLFF.